What follows describes a single T cell receptor beta chain. The antigen remains undetermined. The sample originates from a study of identical twins. Study results and limitations: In cord blood, abundant beta clonotypes had fewer insertions; memory showed no trend.

With V trimmed by 8 bases and J by 0 bases, 10 bases remained unmatched. Germline CDR1 is DFQATT and CDR2 is SNEGSKA (reference sequence). This CDR3 spans 17 amino acids. TCRdb re-called the 5' RACE reads through MiXCR, storing one row per CDR3 protein. The table lists some 660,000 distinct CDR3 sequences, around 8.6% of them singletons. The same sample was also studied in work on yellow fever vaccine responses in identical twins.

Input material: PBMCs. The chain recombines TRBV20-1 with TRBJ2-1; 13 nucleotides agree with TRBD2. This receptor was obtained from a woman aged 18-30 years in good health. The DNA for the CDR3 is TGCAGTACTGGGACTAGCGGGGTAAAAAGCTCCTACAATGAGCAGTTCTTC. This encodes CSTGTSGVKSSYNEQFF.